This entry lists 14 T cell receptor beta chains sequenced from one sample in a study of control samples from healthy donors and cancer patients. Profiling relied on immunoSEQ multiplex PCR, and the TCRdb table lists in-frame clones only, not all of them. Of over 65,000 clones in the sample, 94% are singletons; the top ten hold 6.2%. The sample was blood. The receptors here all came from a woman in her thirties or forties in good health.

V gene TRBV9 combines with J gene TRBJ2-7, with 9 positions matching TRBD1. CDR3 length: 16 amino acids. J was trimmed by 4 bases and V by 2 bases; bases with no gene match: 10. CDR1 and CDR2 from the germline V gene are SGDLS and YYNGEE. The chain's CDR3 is CASSVGAGTGSYEQYF. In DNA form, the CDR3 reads TGTGCCAGCAGCGTGGGGGCGGGGACAGGGTCTTACGAGCAGTACTTC.

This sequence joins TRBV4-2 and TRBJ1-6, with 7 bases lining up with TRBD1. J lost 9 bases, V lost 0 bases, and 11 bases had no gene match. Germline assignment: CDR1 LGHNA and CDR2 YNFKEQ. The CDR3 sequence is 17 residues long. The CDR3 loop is CASSQELWQGVPSPLHF. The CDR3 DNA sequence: TGTGCCAGCAGCCAAGAGTTGTGGCAGGGGGTACCTTCACCCCTCCACTTT.

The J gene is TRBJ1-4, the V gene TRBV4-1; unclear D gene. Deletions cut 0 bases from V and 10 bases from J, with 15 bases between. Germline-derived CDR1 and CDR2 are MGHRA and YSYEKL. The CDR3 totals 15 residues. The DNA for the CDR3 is TGCGCCAGCAGCCAAGAGTCGGCCGGAGGTGGAAAACTGTTTTTT. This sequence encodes CASSQESAGGGKLFF.

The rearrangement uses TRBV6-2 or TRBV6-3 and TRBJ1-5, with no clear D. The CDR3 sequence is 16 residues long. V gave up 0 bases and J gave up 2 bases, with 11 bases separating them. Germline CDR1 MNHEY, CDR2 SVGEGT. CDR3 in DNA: TGTGCCAGCAGTTACTCCTTCGCTCGGGGCAATCAGCCCCAGCATTTT. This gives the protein CASSYSFARGNQPQHF.

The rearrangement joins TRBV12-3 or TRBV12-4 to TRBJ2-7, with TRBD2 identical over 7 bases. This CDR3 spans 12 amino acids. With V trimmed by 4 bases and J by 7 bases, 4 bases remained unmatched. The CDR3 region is CASSWGGREQYF. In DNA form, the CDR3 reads TGTGCCAGCAGTTGGGGGGGGAGGGAGCAGTACTTC.

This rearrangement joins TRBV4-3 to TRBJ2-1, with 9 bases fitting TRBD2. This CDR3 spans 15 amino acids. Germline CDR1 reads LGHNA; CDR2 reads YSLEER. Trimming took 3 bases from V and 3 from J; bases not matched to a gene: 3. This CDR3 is CASSQLTSGYNEQFF. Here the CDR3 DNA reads TGCGCCAGCAGCCAGTTGACTAGCGGCTACAATGAGCAGTTCTTC.

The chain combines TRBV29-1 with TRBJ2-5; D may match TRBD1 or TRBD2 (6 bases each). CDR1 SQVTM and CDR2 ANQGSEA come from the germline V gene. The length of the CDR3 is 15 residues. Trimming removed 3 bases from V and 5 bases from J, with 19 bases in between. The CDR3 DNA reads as TGCAGCGTTGACCGGGGGCAGGGCGTAGGGGAGACCCAGTACTTC. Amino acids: CSVDRGQGVGETQYF.

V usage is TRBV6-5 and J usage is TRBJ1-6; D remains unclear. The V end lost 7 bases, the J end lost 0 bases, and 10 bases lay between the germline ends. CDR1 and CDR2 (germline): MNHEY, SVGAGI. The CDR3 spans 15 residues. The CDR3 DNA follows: TGTGCCAGCAACCAGGACGGCTCCTATAATTCACCCCTCCACTTT. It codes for CASNQDGSYNSPLHF.

The chain's CDR3 is CASSQDRGLNTEAFF. The DNA for the CDR3 is TGCGCCAGCAGCCAAGACAGGGGGCTGAACACTGAAGCTTTCTTT. The chain carries TRBV4-3 and TRBJ1-1; 8 nucleotides line up with TRBD1. Trimming cost V 0 bases and J 0 bases; bases outside gene matches: 0. CDR1 and CDR2 (germline): LGHNA, YSLEER. The length of the CDR3 is 15 residues.

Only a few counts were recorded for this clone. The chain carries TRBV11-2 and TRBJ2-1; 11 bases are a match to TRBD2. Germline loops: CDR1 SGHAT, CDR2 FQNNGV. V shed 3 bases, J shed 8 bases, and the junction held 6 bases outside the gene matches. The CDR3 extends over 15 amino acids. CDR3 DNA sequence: TGTGCCAGCAGCTTTCTAGCGGGGGGCGGGGATGAGCAGTTCTTC. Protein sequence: CASSFLAGGGDEQFF.

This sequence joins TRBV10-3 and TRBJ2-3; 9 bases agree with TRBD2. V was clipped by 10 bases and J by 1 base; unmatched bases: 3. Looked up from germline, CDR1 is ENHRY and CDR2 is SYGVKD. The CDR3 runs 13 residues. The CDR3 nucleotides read TGTGCCACCGGACTAGCGCGCACAGATACGCAGTATTTT. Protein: CATGLARTDTQYF.

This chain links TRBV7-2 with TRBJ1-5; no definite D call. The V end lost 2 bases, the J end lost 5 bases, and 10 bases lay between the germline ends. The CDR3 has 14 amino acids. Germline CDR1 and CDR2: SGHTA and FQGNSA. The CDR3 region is CASSLLHPYQPQHF. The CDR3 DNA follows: TGTGCCAGCAGCTTACTACATCCTTATCAGCCCCAGCATTTT. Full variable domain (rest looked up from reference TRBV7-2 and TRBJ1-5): GAGVSQSPSNKVTEKGKDVELRCDPISGHTALYWYRQSLGQGLEFLIYFQGNSAPDKSGLPSDRFSAERTGGSVSTLTIQRTQQEDSAVYLCASSLLHPYQPQHFGDGTRLSIL.

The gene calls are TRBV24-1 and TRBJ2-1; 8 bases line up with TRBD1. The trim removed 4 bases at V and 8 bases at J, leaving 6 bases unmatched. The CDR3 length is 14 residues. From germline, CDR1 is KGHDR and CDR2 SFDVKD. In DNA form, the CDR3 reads TGTGCCACCAGTGACACGGACAGGGCCGATGAGCAGTTCTTC. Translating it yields CATSDTDRADEQFF.

The CDR3 region has the DNA TGTGCCAGTAACCCCGGGACAGGGGATTTCGAGCAGTACTTC. This translates into CASNPGTGDFEQYF. The rearrangement uses TRBV19 and TRBJ2-7; TRBD1 matches at 10 bases. The CDR3 contains 14 residues. With V trimmed by 7 bases and J by 6 bases, 9 bases remained unmatched. Germline CDR1 LNHDA, CDR2 SQIVND (reference sequence).